One sample yielded the 21 T cell receptor beta chains listed below, sequenced in a study of T cells after yellow fever vaccination. From the 5' RACE reads, TCRdb called clonotypes with MiXCR, one entry per CDR3 protein. The sample holds about 320,000 distinct CDR3 sequences, about 10% seen once. This sample comprised CD4+ T cells sorted from PBMCs, obtained 45 days after the yellow fever booster vaccination. The receptors originated from a man aged 18-30 years who received the YFV17D yellow fever vaccine.

In this sample, this clonotype turned up a few times. This sequence joins TRBV7-2 and TRBJ2-3; D might be TRBD2 (7 bases). This CDR3 contains 14 residues. CDR1 and CDR2 (germline): SGHTA, FQGNSA. The V end was cut by 8 bases, the J end by 4 bases, with 16 bases between. CDR3 nucleotides: TGTGCCAGCTCGAGGGGGGGCCCGGCAGATACGCAGTATTTT. Translation gives CASSRGGPADTQYF.

V usage is TRBV7-9 and J usage is TRBJ1-4, with 7 bases that match TRBD1. The V segment lost 5 bases and the J segment 13 bases; nucleotides outside the gene matches: 13. The CDR3 has 14 residues. Germline assignment: CDR1 SEHNR and CDR2 FQNEAQ (reference sequence). CDR3 sequence: CASSPSWDSGRLFF. The CDR3 DNA follows: TGTGCCAGCAGCCCCAGCTGGGACAGTGGGCGACTGTTTTTT.

CDR3 nucleotide sequence: TGCGCCAGCAGCTTGGACGGGCCCCTCACAGATACGCAGTATTTT. Amino acid sequence: CASSLDGPLTDTQYF. J is TRBJ2-3 and V is TRBV5-1; D is uncertain. The CDR3 is 15 amino acids. The V end lost 0 bases, the J end lost 2 bases, and 10 bases lay between the germline ends. The germline gives CDR1 SGHRS, CDR2 YFSETQ.

This clonotype was seen more than once but under ten times. The CDR3 DNA sequence: TGCGCCAGCGGGGCTAGCGGAGACACCGGGGAGCTGTTTTTT. Its protein is CASGASGDTGELFF. This rearrangement joins TRBV5-1 to TRBJ2-2; 7 bases are a match to TRBD2. This CDR3 is built from 14 residues. Germline CDR1 reads SGHRS; CDR2 reads YFSETQ. J lost 3 bases, V lost 7 bases, and 6 bases had no gene match.

This sequence joins TRBV12-3 or TRBV12-4 and TRBJ2-2; D is perhaps TRBD2 (6 bases). Trimming cost V 6 bases and J 3 bases, with 11 bases left between them. The CDR3 sequence is 14 residues long. The CDR3 DNA follows: TGTGCCAGCAGATCGGAGGGACACACCGGGGAGCTGTTTTTT. Amino acids: CASRSEGHTGELFF.

This CDR3 is CASKGTSGGQETQYF. The CDR3 DNA follows: TGTGCCAGTAAGGGGACTAGCGGGGGACAAGAGACCCAGTACTTC. The chain recombines TRBV19 with TRBJ2-5, with 14 bases fitting TRBD2. Germline CDR1 reads LNHDA; CDR2 reads SQIVND (reference sequence). The CDR3 loop spans 15 amino acids. V was clipped by 7 bases and J by 2 bases; unmatched bases: 3.

This chain connects TRBV7-2 to TRBJ1-1; TRBD1 matches 9 bases. The CDR3 spans 13 residues. In germline, CDR1 is SGHTA, CDR2 FQGNSA. Germline trimming cut 0 bases from V and 11 bases from J; bases unmatched to any gene: 4. This chain's CDR3 is CASSLAQQGAAFF. The CDR3 DNA reads TGTGCCAGCAGCTTAGCACAACAGGGGGCGGCTTTCTTT.

The V call is TRBV6-5, the J call TRBJ1-5; 11 bases match TRBD1. The V gene's germline CDR1 is MNHEY and CDR2 SVGAGI. This CDR3 spans 19 amino acids. Losses at the gene ends were 2 bases for V and 0 bases for J; bases not matched to a gene: 9. CDR3 residues: CASSYRWDRGINSNQPQHF. The DNA of the CDR3 is TGTGCCAGCAGTTACAGGTGGGACAGGGGGATCAATAGCAATCAGCCCCAGCATTTT.

This clonotype was counted a few times. This chain connects TRBV12-3 or TRBV12-4 to TRBJ1-4, with a tentative D call TRBD1 (5 bases). Trimming shortened V by 3 bases and J by 0 bases, and 14 bases separated the two germline ends. The length of the CDR3 is 17 residues. The CDR3 DNA is TGTGCCAGCAGTTTGGCCGGGACTCCCGCAACTAATGAAAAACTGTTTTTT. This codes for CASSLAGTPATNEKLFF.

This clonotype was recorded a few times. The rearrangement joins TRBV5-4 to TRBJ1-4; a possible D gene is TRBD1 (6 bases). Germline V gene sequence: CDR1 SGHNT, CDR2 YYREEE (reference sequence). V was trimmed by 4 bases and J by 7 bases, leaving 11 bases between them. The CDR3 covers 13 residues. In DNA, the CDR3 is TGTGCCAGCAGCCGCGGACAGCGTGAAAAACTGTTTTTT. Encoded protein: CASSRGQREKLFF.

The V call is TRBV28, the J call TRBJ2-1, with D hard to call. V dropped 5 bases and J dropped 5 bases, with 4 bases sitting between them. CDR1 MDHEN and CDR2 SYDVKM come from the germline V gene. CDR3 length: 11 amino acids. As DNA, the CDR3 is TGTGCCAGCAGTCGTAACAATGAGCAGTTCTTC. Residues: CASSRNNEQFF.

The chain links TRBV28 to TRBJ1-6, with D possibly matching TRBD1 (5 bases). V gave up 7 bases and J gave up 5 bases, with 12 bases separating them. Germline lookup yields CDR1 MDHEN and CDR2 SYDVKM. The CDR3 loop spans 14 amino acids. The CDR3 sequence is CASIEGRNNSPLHF. For the CDR3, the DNA is TGTGCCAGCATTGAGGGGAGGAATAATTCACCCCTCCACTTT.

The chain recombines TRBV5-1 with TRBJ2-7; 11 bases line up with TRBD1. Germline values: CDR1 SGHRS, CDR2 YFSETQ. CDR3 length equals 14 residues. V was pared by 4 bases and J by 6 bases, with 6 bases of the junction left unmatched. CDR3 DNA sequence: TGCGCCAGCAGCCAAGGGGACAGGGGGGCCGAGCAGTACGTC. This encodes CASSQGDRGAEQYV.

This clonotype showed up just a few times. The chain links TRBV4-2 to TRBJ1-2; the match to TRBD1 covers 9 bases. Per germline, CDR1 LGHNA and CDR2 YNFKEQ. Trimming removed 3 bases from V and 8 bases from J; junction bases left unmatched: 19. The CDR3 has 18 amino acids. The CDR3 loop is CASSQDSPIGTGPYGYTF. In nucleotides, the CDR3 is TGTGCCAGCAGCCAGGATTCTCCCATCGGGACAGGGCCCTACGGCTACACCTTC.

This chain connects TRBV12-3 or TRBV12-4 to TRBJ1-5; 8 bases match TRBD1. V lost 6 bases, J lost 6 bases, and 4 bases stayed unmatched. The CDR3 runs 13 residues. The CDR3 sequence: CASRQGDVQPQHF. The CDR3 DNA reads as TGTGCCAGCAGACAGGGGGATGTTCAGCCCCAGCATTTT.

This clonotype was detected a few times. V and J are TRBV7-8 and TRBJ1-5; D not certain. CDR1 and CDR2 (germline): SGHVS, FQNEAQ. The V end lost 1 base, the J end lost 9 bases, and 22 bases lay between the germline ends. The CDR3 consists of 17 residues. The chain's CDR3 is CASSLDDDPGIWRPQHF. In nucleotides, the CDR3 is TGTGCCAGCAGCTTAGATGATGATCCCGGTATTTGGCGGCCCCAGCATTTT.

This clonotype was seen a few times. This chain connects TRBV7-2 to TRBJ1-5; 7 bases line up with TRBD1. CDR1 is SGHTA, CDR2 FQGNSA, per germline. With V trimmed by 4 bases and J by 6 bases, 9 bases remained unmatched. The CDR3 contains 15 residues. CDR3 sequence reads: CASSSQGGLTQPQHF. CDR3 DNA: TGTGCCAGCAGCTCTCAAGGGGGCTTGACTCAGCCCCAGCATTTT.

The V gene is TRBV7-3, the J gene TRBJ2-5; 9 nucleotides align to TRBD2. The length of the CDR3 is 15 residues. From germline, CDR1 is SGHTA and CDR2 FQGTGA. With V trimmed by 5 bases and J by 5 bases, 9 bases remained unmatched. CDR3 residues: CASSRGASGVETQYF. The DNA for the CDR3 is TGTGCCAGCAGCAGGGGGGCTAGCGGGGTGGAGACCCAGTACTTC.

The chain recombines TRBV7-2 with TRBJ2-2; no reliable D call. This CDR3 comprises 13 residues. Germline CDR1 reads SGHTA; CDR2 reads FQGNSA. V shed 1 base and J shed 5 bases, with 5 bases lying between them. This chain's CDR3 is CASSLDQTGELFF. CDR3 DNA sequence: TGTGCCAGCAGCTTAGATCAGACCGGGGAGCTGTTTTTT.

This clonotype came up many times. This chain uses TRBV5-1 with TRBJ2-7; possibly TRBD1 or TRBD2 for D (6 bases each). V shed 4 bases and J shed 3 bases, with 17 bases lying between them. The CDR3 has 15 residues. From germline, CDR1 is SGHRS and CDR2 YFSETQ. CDR3 bases: TGCGCCAGCAGCCGGCCGGGGGCAGAGAGCTACGAGCAGTACTTC. It is translated as CASSRPGAESYEQYF.

The gene calls are TRBV27 and TRBJ1-6; D is ambiguous. Germline V gives CDR1 MNHEY, CDR2 SMNVEV (reference sequence). There are 14 residues in the CDR3. V lost 6 bases, J lost 3 bases, and 9 bases lay in between. CDR3 protein: CASSPSHYNSPLHF. As DNA, the CDR3 is TGTGCCAGCAGCCCTTCCCACTATAATTCACCCCTCCACTTT.